This TCR beta chain originates from a study of blood T cell repertoires in COVID-19. J gave up 2 bases and V 3 bases, and 11 bases lay outside the gene matches. Germline V gives CDR1 ENHRY, CDR2 SYGVKD. The CDR3 length is 18 residues. The assay was immunoSEQ multiplex PCR, and TCRdb's table has in-frame clones only and misses some. Of about 160,000 clones in the sample, 90% were seen once. The TCR was taken from a man in his fifties with acute or convalescent COVID-19. Sequencing input: peripheral blood. The V gene is TRBV10-3, the J gene TRBJ1-5, with TRBD1 matching 9 bases. CDR3 DNA: TGTGCCATCAGTGATCCGGGACAGGGTAGTTTGGGCAATCAGCCCCAGCATTTT. This sequence encodes CAISDPGQGSLGNQPQHF.